One sample yielded the 26 T cell receptor beta chains listed below, sequenced in a study of OX40 agonist ivuxolimab in advanced cancers. Libraries were prepared by immunoSEQ multiplex PCR; TCRdb keeps only in-frame clonotypes and omits some of them. The table lists around 78,000 clones, roughly 87% of them singletons. The specimen was CD4+ or CD8+ T cells sorted from blood, collected in a trial of the OX40 agonist ivuxolimab. The receptors stem from an adult with an advanced solid tumor such as melanoma, head and neck, liver or kidney cancer.

The gene calls are TRBV7-2 and TRBJ2-5; D unclear. The V end lost 2 bases, the J end lost 4 bases, and 2 bases lay between the germline ends. This CDR3 has 11 residues. Germline V gene sequence: CDR1 SGHTA, CDR2 FQGNSA. CDR3 sequence: CASSLSETQYF. The CDR3, as DNA: TGTGCCAGCAGCTTATCAGAGACCCAGTACTTC.

The genes are TRBV11-1 and TRBJ2-2; 9 nucleotides align to TRBD1. The CDR3 length is 14 residues. CDR1 and CDR2 (germline): SGHAT, FQDESV (reference sequence). Trimming took 5 bases from V and 4 from J; bases not matched to a gene: 2. The CDR3 sequence: CASSMDRGTGELFF. For the CDR3, the DNA is TGTGCCAGCAGCATGGACAGGGGCACCGGGGAGCTGTTTTTT.

The gene calls are TRBV7-8 and TRBJ1-2; 10 nucleotides agree with TRBD1. Trimming took 2 bases from V and 8 from J; bases not matched to a gene: 17. The CDR3 loop spans 18 amino acids. Germline V gene sequence: CDR1 SGHVS, CDR2 FQNEAQ. The CDR3 sequence: CASSLPGTGEFRVEGYTF. CDR3 nucleotides: TGTGCCAGCAGCTTACCCGGGACAGGGGAATTTCGTGTAGAGGGCTACACCTTC.

V gene TRBV6-1 combines with J gene TRBJ1-2; D is uncertain. Trimming stripped 2 bases from V and 4 bases from J, with 11 bases between. CDR3 size: 14 residues. Germline V gene data show CDR1 as MNHNS and CDR2 as SASEGT. The CDR3 sequence: CASSERLNSYGYTF. The CDR3 nucleotides are TGTGCCAGCAGTGAACGATTGAATAGCTATGGCTACACCTTC.

The chain has TRBV29-1 and TRBJ2-3, with no clear D. Germline V gene sequence: CDR1 SQVTM, CDR2 ANQGSEA. V was pared by 6 bases and J by 0 bases, with 16 bases between. The CDR3 runs to 15 residues. This CDR3 is CSVELYGISTDTQYF. The CDR3 bases are TGCAGCGTCGAACTCTATGGCATTAGCACAGATACGCAGTATTTT.

This clone was seen a few times. The chain carries TRBV7-9 and TRBJ1-5; D is uncertain. This CDR3 is 15 amino acids long. V dropped 4 bases and J dropped 6 bases, with 16 bases sitting between them. CDR1 is SEHNR and CDR2 is FQNEAQ in the germline V gene (reference sequence). The CDR3, as DNA: TGTGCCAGCAGCTCCCCGGGTAACACGGGTCAGCCCCAGCATTTT. Protein product: CASSSPGNTGQPQHF.

The genes are TRBV4-1 and TRBJ2-7; D is unclear. The germline V gene has CDR1 MGHRA and CDR2 YSYEKL. The V gene lost 1 base and the J gene lost 3 bases, with 7 bases spanning the gap. There are 13 residues in the CDR3. This chain's CDR3 is CASSQGSDYEQYF. The CDR3 bases are TGCGCCAGCAGCCAAGGGTCGGACTACGAGCAGTACTTC.

The table lists this clone with a count of one. The rearrangement joins TRBV20-1 to TRBJ2-7, with 9 bases lining up with TRBD1. The CDR3 sequence is 11 residues long. V was pared by 6 bases and J by 4 bases, with 1 base of the junction left unmatched. The V gene's germline CDR1 is DFQATT and CDR2 SNEGSKA (reference sequence). This chain's CDR3 is CSAGQGYEQYF. The CDR3 DNA reads as TGCAGTGCCGGACAGGGGTACGAGCAGTACTTC.

The rearrangement links TRBV6-1 to TRBJ2-7; D is unresolved. Germline V gene lookup returns CDR1 MNHNS and CDR2 SASEGT. The V gene lost 1 base and the J gene lost 0 bases, with 7 bases spanning the gap. The CDR3 runs 14 residues. The CDR3 is CASSEGPHSYEQYF. CDR3 in DNA: TGTGCCAGCAGTGAAGGTCCTCACTCCTACGAGCAGTACTTC.

The rearrangement joins TRBV7-2 to TRBJ2-7; no clear D. Trimming removed 1 base at V and 3 bases at J, with 10 bases between. Germline CDR1 SGHTA, CDR2 FQGNSA. This CDR3 has 14 amino acids. The CDR3 spells CASSLVGGIYEQYF. The CDR3 coding sequence is TGTGCCAGCAGCTTAGTTGGCGGAATCTACGAGCAGTACTTC.

The chain combines TRBV27 with TRBJ1-3; tentative D call: TRBD1 (6 bases). Germline V CDR1 and CDR2: MNHEY, SMNVEV (reference sequence). Trimming removed 6 bases from V and 1 base from J, with 16 bases in between. CDR3 length equals 16 residues. CDR3 sequence: CASRSAQGGSGNTIYF. DNA for the CDR3: TGTGCCAGCAGGTCTGCACAGGGCGGATCTGGAAACACCATATATTTT.

This clone was picked up one time. This chain joins TRBV20-1 and TRBJ1-1, with D hard to call. The germline CDR1 and CDR2 sequences are DFQATT and SNEGSKA (reference sequence). V shed 5 bases and J shed 4 bases, with 8 bases lying between them. CDR3 length: 11 amino acids. The CDR3 spells CSAGDSTEAFF. In DNA form, the CDR3 reads TGCAGTGCTGGCGACTCCACTGAAGCTTTCTTT.

CDR3 sequence reads: CASSEALGGPAYEQYF. In DNA form, the CDR3 reads TGTGCCAGCAGTGAAGCGCTGGGAGGGCCAGCCTACGAGCAGTACTTC. The chain recombines TRBV6-1 with TRBJ2-5; 7 bases are a match to TRBD2. Judging by the DNA end, TRBJ2-7 fits better; the J call may be wrong. The CDR3 spans 16 residues. CDR1 and CDR2 (germline): MNHNS, SASEGT.

The chain carries TRBV5-4 and TRBJ2-5; 7 positions agree with TRBD1. This CDR3 comprises 16 residues. Per germline, CDR1 SGHNT and CDR2 YYREEE (reference sequence). Trimming took 2 bases from V and 1 from J; bases not matched to a gene: 8. CDR3 nucleotides: TGTGCCAGCAGCTTATCTACCGGGACAGCCCAAGAGACCCAGTACTTC. The encoded protein is CASSLSTGTAQETQYF.

The V call is TRBV27, the J call TRBJ2-1; 7 bases match TRBD1. Germline V CDR1 and CDR2: MNHEY, SMNVEV (reference sequence). The CDR3 consists of 17 residues. The junction had 10 bases not matched to a gene; V was cut back by 4 bases and J by 1 base. CDR3 sequence (DNA): TGTGCCAGCAGTTCTCCGAAAGGGGGCGGTTCCTACAATGAGCAGTTCTTC. Its translation is CASSSPKGGGSYNEQFF.

The CDR3 sequence: CASSRGQGAIPGELFF. CDR3 sequence (DNA): TGTGCCAGCAGTCGCGGACAGGGGGCGATACCCGGGGAGCTGTTTTTT. The chain has TRBV7-2 and TRBJ2-2, with 11 bases that match TRBD1. Germline loops: CDR1 SGHTA, CDR2 FQGNSA. The J segment lost 6 bases and the V segment lost 6 bases, leaving 9 bases of the junction unmatched. The CDR3 totals 16 residues.

The rearrangement uses TRBV5-1 and TRBJ2-7, with TRBD2 matching over 10 bases. The CDR3 covers 14 residues. Germline-derived CDR1 and CDR2 are SGHRS and YFSETQ. V lost 2 bases, J lost 2 bases, and 1 base stayed unmatched. The CDR3 nucleotides read TGCGCCAGCAGCTTACTAGCGGGAACCTACGAGCAGTACTTC. Translation: CASSLLAGTYEQYF.

This clone was detected only once. The chain couples TRBV10-3 to TRBJ2-5; 10 nucleotides align to TRBD2. CDR1 and CDR2 (germline): ENHRY, SYGVKD. The CDR3 has 14 residues. The J segment lost 2 bases and the V segment lost 8 bases, leaving 5 bases of the junction unmatched. CDR3 sequence reads: CAISTSGKQETQYF. CDR3 sequence (DNA): TGTGCCATCTCCACTAGCGGGAAACAAGAGACCCAGTACTTC.

V is TRBV18 and J is TRBJ2-5, with TRBD1 matching 10 bases. CDR1 is KGHSH and CDR2 is LQKENI in the germline V gene. The junction had 2 bases not matched to a gene; V was cut back by 1 base and J by 3 bases. The CDR3 runs to 15 residues. This CDR3 is CASSPRGTGEETQYF. As DNA, the CDR3 is TGTGCCAGCTCACCACGAGGGACAGGGGAAGAGACCCAGTACTTC.

The rearrangement joins TRBV27 to TRBJ2-5, with D unclear. Trimming removed 5 bases at V and 5 bases at J, with 3 bases between. CDR1 is MNHEY, CDR2 SMNVEV, per germline (reference sequence). This CDR3 has 10 residues. The CDR3 DNA sequence: TGTGCCAGCAGTCACGAGACCCAGTACTTC. It yields the protein CASSHETQYF.

V is TRBV19 and J is TRBJ2-1; 10 bases match TRBD2. Germline V gene sequence: CDR1 LNHDA, CDR2 SQIVND (reference sequence). This CDR3 has 18 residues. The V and J ends lost 6 bases and 4 bases, in that order; junction bases with no gene match: 15. CDR3 nucleotides: TGTGCCAGTAGCCCTGGGGCTAGCGGGAGCTCGTATTACAATGAGCAGTTCTTC. This codes for CASSPGASGSSYYNEQFF.

This chain links TRBV18 with TRBJ2-2, with 7 bases identical to TRBD1. The germline CDR1 and CDR2 sequences are KGHSH and LQKENI. The CDR3 sequence is 16 residues long. The V segment lost 0 bases and the J segment 6 bases; nucleotides outside the gene matches: 7. CDR3 protein: CASSPPTGAGAGELFF. CDR3 nucleotides: TGTGCCAGCTCACCACCTACAGGGGCGGGCGCCGGGGAGCTGTTTTTT.

The genes are TRBV2 and TRBJ2-2; D gene unclear. This CDR3 spans 13 amino acids. CDR1 is SNHLY and CDR2 is FYNNEI in the germline V gene. V was pared by 4 bases and J by 5 bases, with 8 bases between. The CDR3 coding sequence is TGTGCCAGCAGTGTAGGAGAGACCGGGGAGCTGTTTTTT. It specifies CASSVGETGELFF.

This chain connects TRBV7-9 to TRBJ2-7, with D perhaps matching TRBD1 or TRBD2 (5 bases each). The V and J ends lost 4 bases and 6 bases respectively, with 19 bases between them. The CDR3 contains 15 residues. The germline gives CDR1 SEHNR, CDR2 FQNEAQ (reference sequence). The CDR3 here is CASSYFGGVSREQYF. CDR3 DNA: TGTGCCAGCAGCTATTTTGGGGGTGTCAGTCGCGAGCAGTACTTC.

The genes are TRBV6-1 and TRBJ1-2; maybe TRBD1 (5 bases). V was pared by 2 bases and J by 6 bases, with 13 bases between. Germline V lookup: CDR1 MNHNS, CDR2 SASEGT. This CDR3 region has 14 residues. The CDR3 DNA is TGTGCCAGCAGTGAACAAAAGGGGTCGGATGGCTACACCTTC. Encoded protein: CASSEQKGSDGYTF.

The J gene is TRBJ2-3, the V gene TRBV5-5; TRBD2 matches 7 bases. J lost 0 bases, V lost 5 bases, and 6 bases had no gene match. Germline assignment: CDR1 SGHKS and CDR2 YYEKEE (reference sequence). The CDR3 is 15 amino acids. This CDR3 reads CASSSQAGSTDTQYF. For the CDR3, the DNA is TGTGCCAGCAGTTCGCAAGCGGGGAGCACAGATACGCAGTATTTT.